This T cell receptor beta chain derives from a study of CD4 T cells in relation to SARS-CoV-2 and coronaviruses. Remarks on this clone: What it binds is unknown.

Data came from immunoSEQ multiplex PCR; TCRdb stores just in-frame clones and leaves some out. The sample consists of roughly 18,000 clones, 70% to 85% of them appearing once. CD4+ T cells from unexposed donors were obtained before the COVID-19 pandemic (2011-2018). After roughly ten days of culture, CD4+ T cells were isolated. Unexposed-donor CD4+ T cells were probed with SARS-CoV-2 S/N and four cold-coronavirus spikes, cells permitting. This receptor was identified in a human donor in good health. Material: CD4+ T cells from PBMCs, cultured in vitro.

CDR3 amino acids: CASSIFGTQYF. Written as DNA, the CDR3 is TGTGCCAGTAGTATCTTCGGGACCCAGTACTTC. The rearrangement uses TRBV19 and TRBJ2-5; D not certain. Germline V gene sequence: CDR1 LNHDA, CDR2 SQIVND (reference sequence). The V end was cut by 3 bases, the J end by 7 bases, with 6 bases between. This CDR3 region has 11 residues.